The 4 T cell receptor beta chains below all came from one sample that was sequenced in a study of blood T cell repertoires in COVID-19. Measured with immunoSEQ multiplex PCR; TCRdb has only the in-frame clones, and not every one. The sample carries some 150,000 clones, about 79% recorded once. Sequencing was done on a sample of peripheral blood. Receptors originate from an elderly woman with acute or convalescent COVID-19.

The chain uses TRBV9 and TRBJ2-1; D unresolved. The ends were cut back, 0 bases at V and 4 bases at J, with 11 bases in the middle. In germline, CDR1 is SGDLS, CDR2 YYNGEE. The CDR3 consists of 15 residues. The CDR3 DNA reads as TGTGCCAGCAGCGTAGAAGGATTGCGGTACAATGAGCAGTTCTTC. Its protein is CASSVEGLRYNEQFF.

The rearrangement joins TRBV5-1 to TRBJ2-7, with TRBD1 matching 7 bases. In germline, CDR1 is SGHRS, CDR2 YFSETQ. V was pared by 4 bases and J by 11 bases, with 15 bases of the junction left unmatched. This CDR3 spans 14 amino acids. In nucleotides, the CDR3 is TGCGCCAGCAGCCCCAGACAGGGACAACAAGTGGAGTACTTC. Residues: CASSPRQGQQVEYF.

Of note for this clone: One junction end does not reproduce the germline sequence, and a read error may be involved. This chain connects TRBV5-1 to TRBJ2-5; 12 bases match TRBD1. Germline V gives CDR1 SGHRS, CDR2 YFSETQ. The CDR3 totals 14 residues. The CDR3: CASSSGTGGYALDF. The CDR3 bases are TGCGCCAGCAGCTCTGGGACAGGGGGCTACGCATTGGACTTC. The entire variable domain, with the rest obtained from reference TRBV5-1 and TRBJ2-5, is as follows: KAGVTQTPRYLIKTRGQQVTLSCSPISGHRSVSWYQQTPGQGLQFLFEYFSETQRNKGNFPGRFSGRQFSNSRSEMNVSTLELGDSALYLCASSSGTGGYALDFGPGTRLLVL.

The chain carries TRBV27 and TRBJ2-7, with a tentative D call TRBD1 (5 bases). Per the germline V gene, CDR1 is MNHEY and CDR2 is SMNVEV (reference sequence). V lost 5 bases to trimming and J lost 6 bases, with 23 bases between them. This CDR3 comprises 16 residues. The DNA for the CDR3 is TGTGCCAGCAGTCCCCCCGGCAGGGCACCCCGTTGCGAGCAGTACTTC. Amino acid sequence: CASSPPGRAPRCEQYF.